These 15 T cell receptor beta chains came from one sample sequenced in a study of CD8 T cells in Susac syndrome. Random hexamers served to reverse transcribe roughly 0.5 to 1 ug RNA. Each CDR3 protein gets one entry after TCRdb re-called the immunoSEQ multiplex PCR reads with MiXCR. The sample contains some 200,000 distinct CDR3 sequences, 90% to 96% of which appear only once. The sequenced material came from CD4+ T cells from PBMCs. These receptors were collected from a human donor with Susac syndrome.

J is TRBJ2-1 and V is TRBV28, with D perhaps TRBD2 (7 bases). The V end lost 1 base, the J end lost 8 bases, and 18 bases lay between the germline ends. Germline lookup yields CDR1 MDHEN and CDR2 SYDVKM. The CDR3 sequence is 16 residues long. The DNA of the CDR3 is TGTGCCAGCAGTTTATACCTTGCTCCGCGGGGGCATGAGCAGTTCTTC. This encodes CASSLYLAPRGHEQFF.

This clonotype was observed once. The chain combines TRBV28 with TRBJ1-1; 8 nucleotides match TRBD1. CDR3 size: 15 residues. V dropped 4 bases and J dropped 5; count of bases not matched to a gene: 9. In germline, CDR1 is MDHEN, CDR2 SYDVKM. CDR3 DNA sequence: TGTGCCAGCAGTTCTCCGTGGACAGGGAATACTGAAGCTTTCTTT. It encodes CASSSPWTGNTEAFF.

J is TRBJ2-1 and V is TRBV7-2; TRBD1 aligns across 7 bases. J gave up 3 bases and V 3 bases, and 2 bases lay outside the gene matches. The CDR3 length is 14 residues. Per germline, CDR1 SGHTA and CDR2 FQGNSA. This chain's CDR3 is CASSFGTDYNEQFF. The CDR3 nucleotides read TGTGCCAGCAGCTTCGGGACAGACTACAATGAGCAGTTCTTC.

The chain links TRBV7-2 to TRBJ2-3, with TRBD2 identical over 10 bases. Germline trimming cut 5 bases from V and 2 bases from J; bases unmatched to any gene: 4. Germline CDR1 reads SGHTA; CDR2 reads FQGNSA. The CDR3 extends over 15 amino acids. CDR3 amino acids: CASSVLAGYTDTQYF. CDR3 bases: TGTGCCAGCAGCGTACTAGCGGGGTACACAGATACGCAGTATTTT.

The J gene is TRBJ2-4, the V gene TRBV4-1; 7 bases match TRBD1. Germline-derived CDR1 and CDR2 are MGHRA and YSYEKL. There are 16 residues in the CDR3. Losses at the gene ends were 0 bases for V and 1 base for J; bases not matched to a gene: 3. The CDR3: CASSQEMTGAKNIQYF. The CDR3 DNA is TGCGCCAGCAGCCAAGAAATGACAGGGGCCAAAAACATTCAGTACTTC.

The genes are TRBV20-1 and TRBJ2-7; 9 nucleotides align to TRBD2. The germline gives CDR1 DFQATT, CDR2 SNEGSKA (reference sequence). This CDR3 comprises 14 residues. Trimming removed 6 bases from V and 6 bases from J; junction bases left unmatched: 12. CDR3 region: CSATTSGPEGEQYF. CDR3 nucleotides: TGCAGTGCAACAACTAGCGGGCCGGAGGGCGAGCAGTACTTC.

This clonotype is a singleton in its sample. The chain employs TRBV20-1 and TRBJ2-5; D ambiguous. Germline CDR1 reads DFQATT; CDR2 reads SNEGSKA (reference sequence). V lost 6 bases to trimming and J lost 4 bases, with 18 bases between them. The CDR3 totals 14 residues. CDR3: CSAELVATSETQYF. The CDR3 DNA reads as TGCAGTGCGGAATTAGTCGCGACGTCAGAGACCCAGTACTTC.

The V call is TRBV30, the J call TRBJ2-7; TRBD1 matches at 7 bases. After removal of 3 bases from V and 2 bases from J, the junction contained 1 base not matched to a gene. Germline CDR1 GTSNPN, CDR2 SVGIG (reference sequence). The CDR3 covers 12 residues. The CDR3 DNA is TGTGCCTGGAGGGGGACAGCCTACGAGCAGTACTTC. As protein: CAWRGTAYEQYF.

This clonotype was picked up one time. The genes are TRBV7-9 and TRBJ1-4; D unclear. Germline CDR1 is SEHNR and CDR2 is FQNEAQ (reference sequence). CDR3 size: 16 residues. Trimming shortened V by 1 base and J by 7 bases, and 16 bases separated the two germline ends. Here the CDR3 DNA reads TGTGCCAGCAGCTTAGTCCCCGGCGGTTGGCGTGAAAAACTGTTTTTT. Its translation: CASSLVPGGWREKLFF. Based on the CDR3 plus reference TRBV7-9 and TRBJ1-4, the full variable domain is DTGVSQNPRHKITKRGQNVTFRCDPISEHNRLYWYRQTLGQGPEFLTYFQNEAQLEKSRLLSDRFSAERPKGSFSTLEIQRTEQGDSAMYLCASSLVPGGWREKLFFGSGTQLSVL.

As concerns this clonotype: At one end, the junction sequence differs from germline, possibly due to a read error. The V and J genes are TRBV5-1 and TRBJ2-6; possibly TRBD1 for D (5 bases). This CDR3 comprises 13 residues. CDR1 and CDR2 (germline): SGHRS, YFSETQ. This CDR3 reads CASSLTGANVLIF. CDR3 nucleotide sequence: TGCGCCAGCAGCTTGACTGGGGCCAACGTCCTGATTTTC.

V usage is TRBV23-1 and J usage is TRBJ1-1; the D gene is possibly TRBD1 (6 bases). TRBV23-1 is an open reading frame, and its role is uncertain. The length of the CDR3 is 13 residues. Deletions cut 4 bases from V and 8 bases from J, with 14 bases between. DNA of the CDR3: TGCGCCAGCAGTCCCCTCTCCACAGGGGAAGCTTTCTTT. Its translation: CASSPLSTGEAFF.

This sequence joins TRBV5-1 and TRBJ2-3, with D hard to call. The V gene lost 4 bases and the J gene lost 2 bases, with 11 bases spanning the gap. The CDR3 has 14 residues. In germline, CDR1 is SGHRS, CDR2 YFSETQ. This CDR3 is CASSMKLPTDTQYF. CDR3 in DNA: TGCGCCAGCAGCATGAAATTGCCCACAGATACGCAGTATTTT.

This chain connects TRBV6-2 or TRBV6-3 to TRBJ2-2; D is ambiguous. The germline CDR1 and CDR2 sequences are MNHEY and SVGEGT. The CDR3 totals 12 residues. Trimming stripped 6 bases from V and 2 bases from J, with 4 bases between. As DNA, the CDR3 is TGTGCCAGCAGACGCAACACCGGGGAGCTGTTTTTT. The encoded protein is CASRRNTGELFF.

This clonotype was detected a few times. The V call is TRBV6-1, the J call TRBJ2-7; D is perhaps TRBD2 (7 bases). Trimming stripped 6 bases from V and 2 bases from J, with 11 bases between. CDR1 is MNHNS and CDR2 is SASEGT in the germline V gene. The CDR3 is 13 amino acids. The CDR3 sequence: CASRAGATYEQYF. The CDR3 DNA reads TGTGCCAGCAGGGCGGGGGCCACCTACGAGCAGTACTTC.

The rearrangement joins TRBV6-4 to TRBJ1-6; a possible D gene is TRBD1 (5 bases). CDR3 length: 15 residues. V lost 6 bases and J lost 0, with 9 bases in between. Germline V CDR1 and CDR2: MRHNA, SNTAGT. Here the CDR3 reads CASRTENSYNSPLHF. CDR3 in DNA: TGTGCCAGCAGGACAGAGAACTCCTATAATTCACCCCTCCACTTT.